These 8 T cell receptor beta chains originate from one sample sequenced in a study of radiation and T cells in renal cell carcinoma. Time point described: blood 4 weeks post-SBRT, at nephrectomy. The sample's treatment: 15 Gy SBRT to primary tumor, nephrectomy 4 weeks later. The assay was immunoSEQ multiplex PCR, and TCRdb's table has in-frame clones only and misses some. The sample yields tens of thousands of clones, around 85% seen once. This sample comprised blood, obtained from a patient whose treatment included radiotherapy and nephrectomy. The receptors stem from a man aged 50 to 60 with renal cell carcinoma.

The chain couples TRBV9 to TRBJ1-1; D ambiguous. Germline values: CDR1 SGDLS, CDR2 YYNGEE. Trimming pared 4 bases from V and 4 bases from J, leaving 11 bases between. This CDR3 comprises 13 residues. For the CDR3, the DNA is TGTGCCAGCAGCCGGACGTCCGCCACTGAAGCTTTCTTT. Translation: CASSRTSATEAFF. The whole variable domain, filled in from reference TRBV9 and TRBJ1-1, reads DSGVTQTPKHLITATGQRVTLRCSPRSGDLSVYWYQQSLDQGLQFLIQYYNGEERAKGNILERFSAQQFPDLHSELNLSSLELGDSALYFCASSRTSATEAFFGQGTRLTVV.

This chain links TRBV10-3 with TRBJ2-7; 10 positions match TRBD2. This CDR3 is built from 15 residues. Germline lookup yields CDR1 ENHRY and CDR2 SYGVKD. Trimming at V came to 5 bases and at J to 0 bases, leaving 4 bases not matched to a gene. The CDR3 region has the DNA TGTGCCATCAGTTCTACTAGCGGGGTCTCCTACGAGCAGTACTTC. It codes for CAISSTSGVSYEQYF.

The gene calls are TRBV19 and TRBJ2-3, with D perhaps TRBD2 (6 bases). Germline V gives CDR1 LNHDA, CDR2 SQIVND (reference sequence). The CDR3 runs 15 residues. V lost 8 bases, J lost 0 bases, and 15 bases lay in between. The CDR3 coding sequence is TGTGCCAGTTCCCTTAGCGGAACTAGCACAGATACGCAGTATTTT. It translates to CASSLSGTSTDTQYF.

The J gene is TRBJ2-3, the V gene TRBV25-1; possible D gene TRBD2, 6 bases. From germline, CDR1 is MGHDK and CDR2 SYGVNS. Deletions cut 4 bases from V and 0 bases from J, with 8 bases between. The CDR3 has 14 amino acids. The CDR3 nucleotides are TGTGCCAGCAGTGTGGGACTTAGCACAGATACGCAGTATTTT. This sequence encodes CASSVGLSTDTQYF.

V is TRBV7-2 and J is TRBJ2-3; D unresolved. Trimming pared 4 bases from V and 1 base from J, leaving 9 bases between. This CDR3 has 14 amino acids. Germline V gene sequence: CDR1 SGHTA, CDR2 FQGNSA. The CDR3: CASSSRWGTDTQYF. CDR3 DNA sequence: TGTGCCAGCAGCTCGAGGTGGGGCACAGATACGCAGTATTTT.

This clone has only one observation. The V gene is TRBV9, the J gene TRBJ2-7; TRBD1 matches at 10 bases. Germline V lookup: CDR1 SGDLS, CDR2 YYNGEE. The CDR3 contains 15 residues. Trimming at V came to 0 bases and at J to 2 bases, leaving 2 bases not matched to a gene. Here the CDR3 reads CASSVAGTGAYEQYF. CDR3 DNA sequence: TGTGCCAGCAGCGTAGCCGGGACAGGGGCCTACGAGCAGTACTTC.

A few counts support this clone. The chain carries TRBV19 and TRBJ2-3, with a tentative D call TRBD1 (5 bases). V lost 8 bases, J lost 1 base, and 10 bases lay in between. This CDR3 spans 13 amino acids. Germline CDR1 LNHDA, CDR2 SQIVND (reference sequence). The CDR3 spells CASGQHRTDTQYF. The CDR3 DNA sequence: TGTGCCAGTGGACAACACCGCACAGATACGCAGTATTTT.

The CDR3 here is CASSQDTGRAQKETQYF. The CDR3 DNA sequence: TGTGCCAGCAGCCAAGATACAGGGAGGGCTCAAAAAGAGACCCAGTACTTC. The chain combines TRBV4-2 with TRBJ2-5; weak D call: TRBD2 (7 bases). The CDR3 is 17 amino acids. CDR1 and CDR2 (germline): LGHNA, YNFKEQ. V was pared by 0 bases and J by 3 bases, with 17 bases between.